This TCR beta chain derives from a study of shared T cell receptors in the human thymus. The data were produced by immunoSEQ multiplex PCR, yet TCRdb's version contains in-frame clones alone and is incomplete. The data contain hundreds of thousands of clones, around 85% of them seen just once; the ten biggest clones take up over 0.008%. With V trimmed by 9 bases and J by 5 bases, 6 bases remained unmatched. The CDR3 runs 15 residues. The germline V gene has CDR1 SGHRS and CDR2 YFSETQ. The same sample was also studied in work on human thymus T cells. In that study: V and J genes seemed to be used with bias in thymic and blood repertoires.

The rearrangement links TRBV5-1 to TRBJ2-2, with 14 nucleotides matching TRBD2. This TCR was sampled from a girl under three years old with a congenital heart defect. The specimen was thymocytes. The CDR3 region is CATQWTSGGTGELFF. The CDR3 DNA sequence: TGCGCCACCCAATGGACTAGCGGGGGGACCGGGGAGCTGTTTTTT.